These T cell receptor beta chains were read from a single sample in a study of T cell responses to AZD1222 COVID-19 vaccine. Assay used: immunoSEQ multiplex PCR; TCRdb lists only in-frame clones, some missing. The profile covers some 160,000 clones, with around 88% appearing a single time and 1.1% taken by the ten largest. The sample consisted of peripheral blood, taken 28 days after the second AZD1222 dose. Receptors originate from an adult who received the AZD1222 COVID-19 vaccine. Each CDR3 is given with its conserved first and last residue. The D gene is left open where the match is weak. Only some rows state a clone size, as once, few, many or a class for expanded clones.

D,length,V,size,J,CDR3,DNA
-,13,TRBV6-5,few,TRBJ1-6,CASILGEGSPLHF,TGTGCCAGCATTCTGGGGGAGGGATCACCCCTCCACTTT
-,13,TRBV7-2,-,TRBJ2-7,CASSSMVRSDRYF,TGTGCCAGCAGCTCCATGGTAAGGTCAGACCGGTACTTC
-,16,TRBV4-1,-,TRBJ2-3,CASSGPQGGVVDTQYF,TGCGCCAGCAGCGGGCCACAGGGGGGGGTCGTGGATACGCAGTATTTT
-,13,TRBV12-3/TRBV12-4,-,TRBJ1-2,CASSLDRNYGYTF,TGTGCCAGCAGTTTAGACAGGAACTATGGCTACACCTTC
-,16,TRBV7-2,-,TRBJ2-2,CASSWGYRANTGELFF,TGTGCCAGCAGCTGGGGCTACAGGGCTAACACCGGGGAGCTGTTTTTT
TRBD1,13,TRBV6-5,-,TRBJ1-2,CASSSHQGGGYTF,TGTGCCAGCAGTTCCCATCAGGGGGGTGGCTACACCTTC
-,12,TRBV18,-,TRBJ1-6,CASSPPDSPLHF,TGTGCCAGCTCACCACCGGACTCACCCCTCCACTTT
TRBD1,19,TRBV4-3,once,TRBJ1-4,CASSQARGTGLATNEKLFF,TGCGCCAGCAGCCAAGCTAGGGGGACAGGGCTTGCAACTAATGAAAAACTGTTTTTT
TRBD1,14,TRBV5-1,-,TRBJ1-5,CASAITGGSQPQHF,TGCGCCAGCGCCATAACAGGGGGCAGTCAGCCCCAGCATTTT
-,19,TRBV6-2/TRBV6-3,-,TRBJ1-6,CASSAFQSAGRSYNSPLHF,TGTGCCAGCAGCGCGTTTCAGTCCGCGGGGCGCTCCTATAATTCACCCCTCCACTTT
TRBD1,14,TRBV10-3,-,TRBJ2-1,CAISTSGGKDEQFF,TGTGCCATCAGTACTTCAGGGGGCAAGGATGAGCAGTTCTTC
-,15,TRBV5-6,once,TRBJ1-2,CASSLGHSGGYGYTF,TGTGCCAGCAGCTTAGGACACTCCGGGGGCTATGGCTACACCTTC
-,13,TRBV5-1,-,TRBJ1-1,CASSLELNTEAFF,TGCGCCAGCAGCTTGGAACTGAACACTGAAGCTTTCTTT
TRBD1,14,TRBV19,-,TRBJ2-6,CASSRGPGANVLTF,TGTGCCAGTTCAAGGGGGCCCGGGGCCAACGTCCTGACTTTC
-,17,TRBV19,-,TRBJ1-1,CASSPSGGNKMNTEAFF,TGTGCCAGTAGTCCCAGCGGGGGGAACAAAATGAACACTGAAGCTTTCTTT
-,13,TRBV6-5,-,TRBJ1-2,CASSSDSYYGYTF,TGTGCCAGCAGTTCCGACAGCTACTATGGCTACACCTTC
TRBD2,15,TRBV15,-,TRBJ2-1,CATSRDPGGLNEQFF,TGTGCCACCAGCAGAGATCCCGGGGGGTTAAATGAGCAGTTCTTC
TRBD1,15,TRBV19,-,TRBJ1-3,CASSPQGAYGNTIYF,TGTGCCAGTAGTCCCCAGGGGGCCTATGGAAACACCATATATTTT
-,13,TRBV18,-,TRBJ2-7,CASSPISFYEQYF,TGTGCCAGCTCACCAATCTCCTTCTACGAGCAGTACTTC
-,14,TRBV10-2,once,TRBJ1-2,CASSESEGHYGYTF,TGCGCCAGCAGTGAGTCGGAAGGGCACTATGGCTACACCTTC
-,14,TRBV27,few,TRBJ1-5,CASSLSSGNQPQHF,TGTGCCAGCAGTTTATCAAGCGGTAATCAGCCCCAGCATTTT
TRBD2,16,TRBV30,-,TRBJ2-1,CAWSRVGRGTYNEQFF,TGTGCCTGGAGCCGCGTTGGGCGGGGGACCTACAATGAGCAGTTCTTC
TRBD1,13,TRBV5-6,-,TRBJ1-3,CASSLGTENTIYF,TGTGCCAGCAGCCTGGGGACAGAAAACACCATATATTTT
TRBD1,15,TRBV5-1,-,TRBJ1-1,CASSLGDRPNTEAFF,TGCGCCAGCAGCTTGGGGGACAGGCCAAACACTGAAGCTTTCTTT
-,14,TRBV4-2,once,TRBJ2-7,CASSQTVAAYEQYF,TGTGCCAGCAGCCAGACAGTGGCTGCCTACGAGCAGTACTTC
-,14,TRBV6-5,-,TRBJ1-1,CASRADGGNTEAFF,TGTGCCAGCAGGGCAGACGGAGGGAACACTGAAGCTTTCTTT
-,14,TRBV6-2/TRBV6-3,-,TRBJ1-6,CASSTGGEYSPLHF,TGTGCCAGCAGCACGGGGGGGGAGTATTCACCCCTCCACTTT
TRBD1,17,TRBV7-9,-,TRBJ2-7,CASSLTIDRGFRNEQYF,TGTGCCAGCAGCTTAACTATCGACAGGGGGTTCAGGAACGAGCAGTACTTC
TRBD1,15,TRBV12-5,once,TRBJ1-2,CASGPGQGANYGYTF,TGTGCTAGTGGTCCCGGACAGGGGGCTAACTATGGCTACACCTTC
-,16,TRBV7-8,few,TRBJ2-7,CASSDRAYPRGYEQYF,TGTGCCAGCAGCGATCGGGCCTACCCTAGGGGCTACGAGCAGTACTTC
-,13,TRBV2,-,TRBJ1-2,CASSDRHSNGYTF,TGTGCCAGCAGTGATAGGCATAGTAATGGCTACACCTTC
-,13,TRBV2,-,TRBJ1-6,CASGVQPYSPLHF,TGTGCCAGCGGGGTGCAGCCATATTCACCCCTCCACTTT
TRBD1,15,TRBV4-3,-,TRBJ1-2,CASSQDPQGDYGYTF,TGCGCCAGCAGCCAAGACCCACAGGGGGACTATGGCTACACCTTC
TRBD1,15,TRBV2,-,TRBJ1-1,CASRPWDRVNTEAFF,TGTGCCAGCAGGCCTTGGGACAGGGTGAACACTGAAGCTTTCTTT
-,15,TRBV7-6,-,TRBJ1-4,CASSLGGGAREKLFF,TGTGCCAGCTCCCTCGGGGGGGGCGCGAGGGAAAAACTGTTTTTT
TRBD1,14,TRBV6-5,-,TRBJ1-2,CASSMTGFNYGYTF,TGTGCCAGCAGCATGACAGGGTTTAACTATGGCTACACCTTC
-,15,TRBV11-2,-,TRBJ2-7,CASSLEGTHSYEQYF,TGTGCCAGCAGCTTAGAAGGCACACACTCCTACGAGCAGTACTTC
TRBD2,13,TRBV7-8,-,TRBJ2-5,CASSRGGQETQYF,TGTGCCAGCAGCCGGGGGGGGCAAGAGACCCAGTACTTC
TRBD1,15,TRBV3-1/TRBV3-2,-,TRBJ1-2,CASSQGLIRGYGYTF,TGTGCCAGCAGCCAAGGTCTCATCAGGGGGTATGGCTACACCTTC
-,15,TRBV7-6,-,TRBJ1-3,CASSFGGGGRNTIYF,TGTGCCAGCAGCTTCGGTGGGGGGGGCCGGAACACCATATATTTT
TRBD1,19,TRBV10-3,-,TRBJ1-2,CAISPRDLGQGALSYGYTF,TGTGCCATCAGCCCCCGAGATCTTGGGCAGGGGGCTCTTTCCTATGGCTACACCTTC
-,14,TRBV4-1,-,TRBJ1-1,CASSLDSPNTEAFF,TGCGCCAGCAGCTTAGACAGCCCGAACACTGAAGCTTTCTTT
TRBD1,15,TRBV6-5,-,TRBJ1-5,CASSRLTGGNQPQHF,TGTGCCAGCAGTCGTTTGACAGGGGGGAATCAGCCCCAGCATTTT
TRBD1,13,TRBV19,-,TRBJ1-2,CASSIGTAYGYTF,TGTGCCAGTAGTATCGGGACAGCGTATGGCTACACCTTC
-,15,TRBV5-6,-,TRBJ2-5,CASSSMQGNQETQYF,TGTGCCAGCAGTTCCATGCAGGGCAACCAAGAGACCCAGTACTTC
-,13,TRBV6-5,-,TRBJ2-2,CASSFRPTGELFF,TGTGCCAGCAGTTTCAGACCGACCGGGGAGCTGTTTTTT
TRBD1,15,TRBV7-2,-,TRBJ1-2,CASSLQGATSYGYTF,TGTGCCAGCAGCTTACAGGGGGCGACCAGCTATGGCTACACCTTC
TRBD1,15,TRBV4-2,few,TRBJ1-2,CASSQEAQGADGYTF,TGTGCCAGCAGCCAAGAAGCCCAGGGGGCGGATGGCTACACCTTC
-,15,TRBV7-2,-,TRBJ2-1,CASIRTIGTSNEQFF,TGTGCCAGCATTCGGACCATCGGGACGTCCAATGAGCAGTTCTTC
TRBD1,16,TRBV7-8,-,TRBJ1-5,CASSFLWDREGQPQHF,TGTGCCAGCAGCTTCCTCTGGGACAGGGAAGGACAGCCCCAGCATTTT
TRBD1,12,TRBV18,-,TRBJ1-4,CASSPRQGKLFF,TGTGCCAGCTCGCCACGACAGGGCAAACTGTTTTTT
-,12,TRBV12-5,-,TRBJ2-3,CASGPNTDTQYF,TGTGCTAGTGGCCCAAACACAGATACGCAGTATTTT
-,16,TRBV5-4,once,TRBJ1-1,CASSVRDGPIYTEAFF,TGTGCCAGCAGCGTCCGGGACGGTCCTATCTACACTGAAGCTTTCTTT
TRBD1,18,TRBV5-4,-,TRBJ2-3,CASSPPGQGVTSTDTQYF,TGTGCCAGCAGCCCACCCGGACAGGGGGTAACTAGCACAGATACGCAGTATTTT
-,16,TRBV11-3,-,TRBJ2-2,CASSPPRTANTGELFF,TGTGCCAGCAGCCCTCCCCGGACGGCGAACACCGGGGAGCTGTTTTTT
-,13,TRBV12-3/TRBV12-4,-,TRBJ1-2,CASSLRQDYGYTF,TGTGCCAGCAGTTTAAGACAGGACTATGGCTACACCTTC
-,13,TRBV12-3/TRBV12-4,-,TRBJ1-1,CASSSVGGLGAFF,TGTGCCAGCAGTTCCGTGGGGGGCCTTGGAGCTTTCTTT
TRBD1,14,TRBV7-7,-,TRBJ2-7,CASSALGQGSEQYF,TGTGCCAGCAGCGCTCTGGGACAGGGTAGTGAGCAGTACTTC